This T cell receptor beta chain was sequenced in a study of beta chain features in type 1 diabetes. Using CD45RO/CCR7/CD25/CD127/CD95/CD27, CD4+ naive, central memory, regulatory and stem cell-like memory cells were sorted. The study reverse transcribed the entire isolated RNA, so it sequenced expressed TCRB transcripts. Assay: immunoSEQ multiplex PCR; the TCRdb copy retains only in-frame clones and omits some. Of about 650,000 clones listed, about an eighth are singletons. As regards this clone: No antigen is known for it.

Study findings and constraints: Type 1 diabetes patients had TCRB CDR3s that were shorter (moderately but significantly so) in all four CD4+ subsets.

The specimen was naive CD4+ T cells from blood. The sequence was collected from a man aged 25 to 40 with type 1 diabetes.

CDR3 residues: CASSQNRQVNSGNTIYF. The DNA of the CDR3 is TGCGCCAGCAGCCAAAACAGACAGGTGAACTCTGGAAACACCATATATTTT. The V call is TRBV4-3, the J call TRBJ1-3; D is perhaps TRBD1 (6 bases). The ends were cut back, 2 bases at V and 0 bases at J, with 14 bases in the middle. Germline V CDR1 and CDR2: LGHNA, YSLEER. The CDR3 consists of 17 residues.